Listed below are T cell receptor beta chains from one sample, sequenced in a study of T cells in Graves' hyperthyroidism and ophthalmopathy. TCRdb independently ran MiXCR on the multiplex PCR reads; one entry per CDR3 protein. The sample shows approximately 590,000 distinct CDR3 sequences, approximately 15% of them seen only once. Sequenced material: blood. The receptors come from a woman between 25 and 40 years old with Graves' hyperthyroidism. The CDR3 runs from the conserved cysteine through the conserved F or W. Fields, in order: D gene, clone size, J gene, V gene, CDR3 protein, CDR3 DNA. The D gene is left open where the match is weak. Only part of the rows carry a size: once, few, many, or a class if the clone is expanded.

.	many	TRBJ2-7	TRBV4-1	CASSQESDYEQYF	TGCGCCAGCAGCCAAGAGAGCGACTACGAGCAGTACTTC
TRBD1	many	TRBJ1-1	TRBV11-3	CASSFLGQGSTEAFF	TGTGCCAGCAGCTTTCTCGGACAGGGGAGTACTGAAGCTTTCTTT
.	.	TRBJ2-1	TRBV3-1	CTSSQVSGRGEQFF	TGTACCAGCAGCCAAGTGAGCGGTAGGGGTGAGCAGTTCTTC
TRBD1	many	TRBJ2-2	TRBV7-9	CAITTGANTGELFF	TGTGCCATTACGACAGGGGCGAACACCGGGGAGCTGTTTTTT
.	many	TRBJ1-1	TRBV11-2	CASSQGGGPEAFF	TGTGCCAGCAGCCAAGGGGGGGGCCCTGAAGCTTTCTTT
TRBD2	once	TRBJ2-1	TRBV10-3	CAISAGTSYEQFF	TGTGCCATCAGTGCTGGGACTAGCTATGAGCAGTTCTTC
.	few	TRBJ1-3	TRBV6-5	CASSYWFSGQNPIF	TGTGCCAGCAGTTACTGGTTCTCTGGACAGAACCCTATTTTT
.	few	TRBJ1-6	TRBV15	CATSRDLVGPRSPLHF	TGTGCCACCAGCAGAGACCTTGTGGGACCAAGGTCACCCCTCCACTTT
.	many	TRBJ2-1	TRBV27	CASKGERGNEQFF	TGTGCCAGCAAAGGGGAGAGGGGCAATGAGCAGTTCTTC
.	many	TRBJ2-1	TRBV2	CASSARLATVGNEQFF	TGTGCCAGCAGCGCCAGACTGGCCACAGTCGGGAATGAGCAGTTCTTC
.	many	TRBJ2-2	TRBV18	CASSVTTQNTGELFF	TGTGCCAGCTCTGTAACAACGCAGAACACCGGGGAGCTGTTTTTT
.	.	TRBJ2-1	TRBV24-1	CATQQEGNEQFF	TGTGCCACCCAGCAGGAAGGCAATGAGCAGTTCTTC
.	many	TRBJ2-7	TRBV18	CASSPSGFRSYEQYF	TGTGCCAGCTCACCGTCCGGGTTCCGTTCCTACGAGCAGTACTTC
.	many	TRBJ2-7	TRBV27	CASSPPRAGEQYF	TGTGCCAGCAGCCCCCCGAGGGCCGGCGAGCAGTACTTC
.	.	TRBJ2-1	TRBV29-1	CSVSTGTLNNEQFF	TGCAGCGTTTCGACAGGGACTCTAAACAATGAGCAGTTCTTC
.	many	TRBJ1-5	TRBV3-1	CASSQTNYQPQHF	TGTGCCAGCAGCCAGACCAACTATCAGCCCCAGCATTTT
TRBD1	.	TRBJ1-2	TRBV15	CATSRTGVDYGYTF	TGTGCCACCAGCAGAACAGGGGTGGACTATGGCTACACCTTC
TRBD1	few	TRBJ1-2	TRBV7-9	CASSSLQGFNYGYTF	TGTGCCAGCAGCTCCTTACAGGGGTTTAACTATGGCTACACCTTC
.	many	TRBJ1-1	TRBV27	CASSFLPGGSGEAFF	TGTGCCAGCAGTTTCCTTCCCGGGGGCAGTGGTGAAGCTTTCTTT
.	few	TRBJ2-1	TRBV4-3	CASSQDSVATSYNEQFF	TGCGCCAGCAGCCAAGATTCAGTAGCGACCTCCTACAATGAGCAGTTCTTC
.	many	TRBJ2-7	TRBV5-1	CASSREAREYEQYF	TGCGCCAGCAGCCGAGAGGCCAGGGAATACGAGCAGTACTTC
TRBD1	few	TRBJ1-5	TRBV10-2	CASRSTGGNQPQHF	TGCGCCAGCAGATCCACAGGGGGCAATCAGCCCCAGCATTTT
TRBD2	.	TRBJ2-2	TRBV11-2	CASSWTSGSPGELFF	TGTGCCAGCAGCTGGACTAGCGGGAGTCCCGGGGAGCTGTTTTTT
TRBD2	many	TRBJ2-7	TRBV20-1	CSANPSGEVLEQYF	TGCAGTGCTAATCCTAGCGGGGAGGTTTTGGAGCAGTACTTC
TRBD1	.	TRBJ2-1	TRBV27	CASNRQGANEQFF	TGTGCCAGCAATCGACAGGGGGCGAATGAGCAGTTCTTC
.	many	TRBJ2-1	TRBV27	CASSRPEGSEQFF	TGTGCCAGCAGTCGCCCAGAGGGGTCGGAGCAGTTCTTC
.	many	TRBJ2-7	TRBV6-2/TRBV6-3	CASSKAAYEQYF	TGTGCCAGCAGTAAAGCGGCCTACGAGCAGTACTTC
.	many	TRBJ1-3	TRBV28	CASSSQGAAGNTIYF	TGTGCCAGCAGCTCACAGGGAGCTGCAGGAAACACCATATATTTT
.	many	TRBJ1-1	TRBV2	CASSEGRVTEAFF	TGTGCCAGCAGTGAAGGCAGGGTCACTGAAGCTTTCTTT
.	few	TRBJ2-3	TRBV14	CASSQERAERRAEYGGDTQYF	TGTGCCAGCAGCCAAGAGAGGGCTGAGCGGAGGGCAGAATATGGGGGAGATACGCAGTATTTT
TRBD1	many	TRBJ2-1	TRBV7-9	CASSLGQGARNEQFF	TGTGCCAGCAGCCTGGGACAGGGGGCGCGTAATGAGCAGTTCTTC
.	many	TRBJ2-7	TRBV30	CAWSTAYEQYF	TGTGCCTGGAGCACGGCCTACGAGCAGTACTTC
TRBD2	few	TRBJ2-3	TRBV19	CASAGTSGTTDTQYF	TGTGCCAGTGCCGGGACTAGCGGTACCACAGATACGCAGTATTTT
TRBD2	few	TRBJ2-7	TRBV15	CATSRVRTSGRSSYEQYF	TGTGCCACCAGCAGAGTCCGGACTAGCGGCCGAAGCTCCTACGAGCAGTACTTC
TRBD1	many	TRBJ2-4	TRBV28	CASEGQGDSDIQYF	TGTGCCAGCGAGGGACAGGGGGATTCGGACATTCAGTACTTC
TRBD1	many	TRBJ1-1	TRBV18	CASSRDRGRLDTEAFF	TGTGCCAGCTCCCGCGACAGGGGGCGGTTGGACACTGAAGCTTTCTTT
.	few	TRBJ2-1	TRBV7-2	CASGGGGGGEQFF	TGTGCCAGCGGGGGAGGGGGGGGGGGTGAGCAGTTCTTC
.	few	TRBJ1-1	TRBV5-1	CASSLEGHDTEAFF	TGCGCCAGCAGCTTGGAGGGGCATGACACTGAAGCTTTCTTT
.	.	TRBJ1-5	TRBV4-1	CATGTPGGQPQHF	TGCGCCACAGGGACCCCGGGAGGTCAGCCCCAGCATTTT
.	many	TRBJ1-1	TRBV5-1	CASSLGSGTNTEAFF	TGCGCCAGCAGCTTGGGTTCAGGCACGAACACTGAAGCTTTCTTT
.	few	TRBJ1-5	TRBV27	CASSPIDQPQHF	TGTGCCAGCAGCCCTATTGACCAGCCCCAGCATTTT
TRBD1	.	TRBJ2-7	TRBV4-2	CASSQDYRDRVGHEQYF	TGTGCCAGCAGCCAAGACTACCGGGACAGGGTGGGGCACGAGCAGTACTTC
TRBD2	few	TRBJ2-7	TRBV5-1	CASSLIGTSGGAEQYF	TGCGCCAGCAGCTTGATCGGAACTAGCGGGGGGGCCGAGCAGTACTTC